This T cell receptor beta chain derives from a study of Ad26.COV2.S vaccination and SARS-CoV-2 variants. Treatment here: some 20 received Ad26.COV2.S at low or high dose, single or two shots; several received placebo; per-sample allocation not given. Material that was analyzed had been drawn on day 63 after the first vaccine or placebo injection. Using immunoSEQ multiplex PCR, the repertoire was profiled, and TCRdb retains in-frame clones only, with some absent. The sample lists 350,000 to 500,000 clones, approximately 89% seen once, with around 2.5% in the top ten. The CDR3 spans 16 residues. Germline V lookup: CDR1 KGHSH, CDR2 LQKENI. Trimming left V 0 bases short and J 3 bases short, with 11 bases between.

This TCR was sampled from a person between 18 and 59 years old who received the Ad26.COV2.S COVID-19 vaccine or a placebo. V is TRBV18 and J is TRBJ2-2; maybe TRBD1 (5 bases). This specimen consisted of peripheral blood, obtained in a trial of Ad26.COV2.S vaccine versus placebo. CDR3 in DNA: TGTGCCAGCTCACCACCTAGGACCAGGGACACCGGGGAGCTGTTTTTT. Amino acids: CASSPPRTRDTGELFF.